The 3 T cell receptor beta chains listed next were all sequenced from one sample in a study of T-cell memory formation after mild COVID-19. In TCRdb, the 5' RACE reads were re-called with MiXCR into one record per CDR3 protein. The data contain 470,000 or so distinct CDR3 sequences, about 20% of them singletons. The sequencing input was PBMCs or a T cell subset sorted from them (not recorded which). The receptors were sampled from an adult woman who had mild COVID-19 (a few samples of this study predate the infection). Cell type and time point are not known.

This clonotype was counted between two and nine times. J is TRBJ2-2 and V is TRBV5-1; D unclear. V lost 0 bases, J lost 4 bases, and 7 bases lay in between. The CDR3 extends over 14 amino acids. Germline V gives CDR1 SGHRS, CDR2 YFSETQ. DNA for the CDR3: TGCGCCAGCAGCTTGGACATAATCACCGGGGAGCTGTTTTTT. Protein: CASSLDIITGELFF.

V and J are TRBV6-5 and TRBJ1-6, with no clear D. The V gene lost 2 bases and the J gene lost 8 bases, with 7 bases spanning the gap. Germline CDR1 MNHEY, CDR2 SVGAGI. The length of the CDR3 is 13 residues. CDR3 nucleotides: TGTGCCAGCAGTTACGGCGTGGATTCACCCCTCCACTTT. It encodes CASSYGVDSPLHF.

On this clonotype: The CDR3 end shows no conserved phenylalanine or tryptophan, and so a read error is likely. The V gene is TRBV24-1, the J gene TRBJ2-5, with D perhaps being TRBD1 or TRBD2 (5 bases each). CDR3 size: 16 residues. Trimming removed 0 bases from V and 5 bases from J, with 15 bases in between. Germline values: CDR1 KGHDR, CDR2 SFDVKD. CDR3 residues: CATSDLAGTGRETQYL. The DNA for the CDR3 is TGTGCCACCAGTGATTTGGCCGGGACGGGTCGGGAGACCCAGTACTTA.